These T cell receptor beta chains were read from a single sample in a study of cytomegalovirus exposure and HLA in healthy donors. Data came from immunoSEQ multiplex PCR; TCRdb stores just in-frame clones and leaves some out. The profile shows fewer than 80,000 clones, roughly three quarters of them singletons. Specimen: PBMCs. The receptors shown here come from a man younger than 35 in good health and CMV-seronegative. Both conserved end residues are trimmed from each CDR3.

>TRBJ2-5|TRBV6-1
ANSGLAGGQETQY
>TRBJ1-2|TRBV6-1
ASSESTGDYGYT
>TRBJ1-2|TRBV4-1
ASSQLAGNYGYT
>TRBJ2-1|TRBV15
ATQWVGKAGARYNEQF
>TRBJ2-2|TRBV7-6
ASSFLRDRDANGELF
>TRBJ2-1|TRBV6-5
ASSTTGQGRNEQF
>TRBJ2-1|TRBV28
ASLGAGVINEQF
>TRBJ1-5|TRBV6-1
ASRPPTGDHQPQH
>TRBJ1-1|TRBV19
ASSPRTGRSTEAF
>TRBJ1-2|TRBV29-1
SVQTGTNYGYT
>TRBJ1-1|TRBV7-9
ASSDPDRGLGWTEAF
>TRBJ2-7|TRBV7-8
ASSLAATGYEQY
>TRBJ2-1|TRBV7-8
ASSLEGLADRYNEQF
>TRBJ1-5|TRBV19
ASSMRSVNQPQH
>TRBJ2-5|TRBV28
ASSLPPGGRERETQY
>TRBJ2-5|TRBV11-1
ASSLRGRETQY
>TRBJ1-1|TRBV28
ASSPGYTEAF
>TRBJ2-3|TRBV6-6
ASSYGASTDTQY
>TRBJ2-5|TRBV27
ASSLYGGVGETQY
>TRBJ1-1|TRBV28
ASSSPGGADTEAF
>TRBJ2-5|TRBV7-6
ASSLGASGGYETQY
>TRBJ1-1|TRBV6-1
ASSGRGTEAF
>TRBJ1-4|TRBV7-2
ASSSGTRPGEKLF
>TRBJ2-3|TRBV5-1
ASSGLSGLAGSTDTQY
>TRBJ1-1|TRBV6-5
ASSYAVRGQNTEAF
>TRBJ1-6|TRBV5-4
ASSLPRGGINSPLH
>TRBJ1-1|TRBV5-4
ASSFPEGQGAGTEAF
>TRBJ1-3|TRBV2
ASITIYSLTGTTGNTIY
>TRBJ2-3|TRBV9
ASSVGGTSGGHTQY
>TRBJ1-3|TRBV19
ASKQGRTIY
>TRBJ2-1|TRBV13
ASSQGASGAGEQF
>TRBJ2-2|TRBV2
ASLRVTGELF
>TRBJ2-2|TRBV5-1
ASSSTGGSPGELF